The 26 T cell receptor beta chains in this list originate from one sample, sequenced in a study of blood T cell repertoires in COVID-19. Assay used: immunoSEQ multiplex PCR; TCRdb lists only in-frame clones, some missing. This sample has roughly 200,000 clones, with about four fifths found just once. The sequenced sample was PBMCs or T cells enriched from blood (not recorded which). All receptors come from a woman younger than 45 who had been exposed to COVID-19.

The V call is TRBV30, the J call TRBJ1-3; a possible D gene is TRBD1 (5 bases). The CDR3 totals 18 residues. Trimming cost V 7 bases and J 0 bases, with 25 bases left between them. The germline CDR1 and CDR2 sequences are GTSNPN and SVGIG (reference sequence). This chain's CDR3 is CASQGGEGIFSSGNTIYF. The DNA of the CDR3 is TGTGCCTCCCAAGGAGGGGAGGGAATATTTAGCTCTGGAAACACCATATATTTT.

The chain employs TRBV11-2 and TRBJ2-4; D perhaps matches TRBD1 (5 bases). The CDR3 is made up of 16 amino acids. The germline V gene encodes CDR1 SGHAT and CDR2 FQNNGV. With 1 base removed from V and 0 bases from J, the gap between germline ends came to 10 bases. In nucleotides, the CDR3 is TGTGCCAGCAGCTTAGCCAGGGCTGAAGCCAAAAACATTCAGTACTTC. This encodes CASSLARAEAKNIQYF.

The rearrangement joins TRBV5-6 to TRBJ2-7, with TRBD2 matching 10 bases. The CDR3 runs 15 residues. Trimming at V came to 6 bases and at J to 4 bases, leaving 10 bases not matched to a gene. Germline V gene lookup returns CDR1 SGHDT and CDR2 YYEEEE. The CDR3 is CASKKAASGGYEQYF. The CDR3 DNA sequence: TGTGCCAGCAAAAAGGCGGCTAGCGGGGGATACGAGCAGTACTTC. The variable domain in full, with the rest retrieved from reference TRBV5-6 and TRBJ2-7, is DAGVTQSPTHLIKTRGQQVTLRCSPKSGHDTVSWYQQALGQGPQFIFQYYEEEERQRGNFPDRFSGHQFPNYSSELNVNALLLGDSALYLCASKKAASGGYEQYFGPGTRLTVT.

This rearrangement joins TRBV5-1 to TRBJ2-7; TRBD2 agrees at 9 bases. The CDR3 runs 15 residues. The germline gives CDR1 SGHRS, CDR2 YFSETQ. The ends lost 4 bases at V and 4 bases at J; junction bases unmatched: 9. CDR3 bases: TGCGCCAGCAGCCCCACCGGGACTAGCCTATACGAGCAGTACTTC. Translated, it gives CASSPTGTSLYEQYF.

This chain joins TRBV7-2 and TRBJ2-7, with 8 bases aligning to TRBD2. The germline V gene encodes CDR1 SGHTA and CDR2 FQGNSA. V was clipped by 6 bases and J by 2 bases; unmatched bases: 9. The CDR3 is made up of 15 amino acids. The DNA of the CDR3 is TGTGCCAGCAGTTCCACTCCGGGACTAGCCTACGAGCAGTACTTC. Translation gives CASSSTPGLAYEQYF.

The chain carries TRBV6-1 and TRBJ1-3; 7 nucleotides agree with TRBD1. This CDR3 has 17 amino acids. Trimming removed 1 base from V and 0 bases from J; junction bases left unmatched: 6. CDR1 is MNHNS and CDR2 is SASEGT in the germline V gene. This chain's CDR3 is CASSEVRDSFSGNTIYF. CDR3 nucleotides: TGTGCCAGCAGTGAAGTACGGGACAGCTTCTCTGGAAACACCATATATTTT.

The CDR3: CASSLVRLHLTTGAGNTIYF. In DNA form, the CDR3 reads TGCGCCAGCAGCTTAGTCCGGCTCCACCTGACGACGGGGGCTGGAAACACCATATATTTT. The chain recombines TRBV5-1 with TRBJ1-3, with TRBD1 as a possible D gene (5 bases). CDR1 is SGHRS and CDR2 is YFSETQ in the germline V gene. The CDR3 is 20 residues long. The germline V and J ends were trimmed by 2 bases and 2 bases, with 26 bases remaining between them.

This chain connects TRBV3-1 (or the pseudogene TRBV3-2) to TRBJ1-2, with TRBD1 matching 7 bases. Germline V gives CDR1 LGHDT, CDR2 YNNKEL (reference sequence). There are 15 residues in the CDR3. Losses at the gene ends were 3 bases for V and 2 bases for J; bases not matched to a gene: 6. DNA for the CDR3: TGTGCCAGCAGCCACAGACAGGGTCCCAACTATGGCTACACCTTC. Translation: CASSHRQGPNYGYTF.

The gene calls are TRBV10-3 and TRBJ2-7, with a possible D match to TRBD1 (5 bases). Germline V CDR1 and CDR2: ENHRY, SYGVKD. Between the trimmed V and J ends, which lost 10 bases and 3 bases, there was a span of 16 bases. The CDR3 is 13 amino acids. CDR3 sequence: CATVQGQGYEQYF. The CDR3 nucleotides are TGTGCCACCGTCCAGGGCCAGGGCTACGAGCAGTACTTC.

This clone was counted a few times. This chain joins TRBV29-1 and TRBJ2-7, with no clear D. V was clipped by 7 bases and J by 0 bases, with 10 bases between them. Germline CDR1 and CDR2: SQVTM and ANQGSEA. This CDR3 comprises 12 residues. CDR3 DNA sequence: TGCAGCGCCGAGCACAGCTCCTACGAGCAGTACTTC. It yields the protein CSAEHSSYEQYF.

The CDR3 DNA is TGTGCCAGCAGCCAAAACAGGGCTGAAGCTTTCTTT. Amino acids: CASSQNRAEAFF. This rearrangement joins TRBV11-1 to TRBJ1-1, with a tentative D call TRBD1 (6 bases). The CDR3 is 12 residues long. Germline CDR1 reads SGHAT; CDR2 reads FQDESV (reference sequence). Deletions cut 5 bases from V and 6 bases from J, with 10 bases between.

This sequence joins TRBV27 and TRBJ2-2, with D perhaps matching TRBD1 (6 bases). The germline V gene encodes CDR1 MNHEY and CDR2 SMNVEV (reference sequence). This CDR3 has 15 amino acids. V was trimmed by 0 bases and J by 6 bases, leaving 11 bases between them. The CDR3 is CASSLSQGWAGELFF. The CDR3 DNA follows: TGTGCCAGCAGTTTATCTCAGGGGTGGGCCGGGGAGCTGTTTTTT.

Worth noting for this clone: One end of the junction varies from germline; a read error may be responsible. The genes are TRBV6-5 and TRBJ1-2; no firm D call. The germline V gene has CDR1 MNHEY and CDR2 SVGAGI. This CDR3 spans 14 amino acids. CDR3 region: CASSPRKTEPSTYF. CDR3 sequence (DNA): TGTGCCAGCAGTCCCCGTAAGACTGAGCCCTCGACCTACTTC.

This clone came up a few times. The chain links TRBV2 to TRBJ2-1; maybe TRBD1 (5 bases). Germline V gene lookup returns CDR1 SNHLY and CDR2 FYNNEI. The ends were cut back, 5 bases at V and 9 bases at J, with 20 bases in the middle. The CDR3 runs to 15 residues. CDR3 sequence reads: CASSLQGRNSGEQFF. For the CDR3, the DNA is TGTGCCAGCAGTCTCCAGGGTCGGAATTCGGGTGAGCAGTTCTTC.

This clone occurred a few times. J is TRBJ2-3 and V is TRBV9; 9 bases are shared with TRBD1. Germline CDR1 SGDLS, CDR2 YYNGEE. Germline trimming cut 3 bases from V and 0 bases from J; bases unmatched to any gene: 11. This CDR3 has 18 residues. CDR3 sequence (DNA): TGTGCCAGCAGCGGCCGGGACAGGGTCTACGCTAGCACAGATACGCAGTATTTT. This gives the protein CASSGRDRVYASTDTQYF. Filled out from reference TRBV9 and TRBJ2-3, the complete variable domain reads DSGVTQTPKHLITATGQRVTLRCSPRSGDLSVYWYQQSLDQGLQFLIQYYNGEERAKGNILERFSAQQFPDLHSELNLSSLELGDSALYFCASSGRDRVYASTDTQYFGPGTRLTVL.

V and J are TRBV27 and TRBJ1-6; TRBD1 is a possible D gene (6 bases). Trimming removed 4 bases at V and 4 bases at J, with 20 bases between. The CDR3 is 18 amino acids. CDR1 is MNHEY and CDR2 is SMNVEV in the germline V gene (reference sequence). In DNA form, the CDR3 reads TGTGCCAGCAGTTCAGGGGACGATTCGACCTTTTATAATTCACCCCTCCACTTT. The encoded protein is CASSSGDDSTFYNSPLHF.

The V call is TRBV18, the J call TRBJ1-2; perhaps TRBD1 as D (6 bases). The CDR3 has 14 amino acids. Trimming took 1 base from V and 6 from J, leaving 12 bases between them. Germline-derived CDR1 and CDR2 are KGHSH and LQKENI. The CDR3 nucleotides read TGTGCCAGCTCACCACAAACAGGGAGCCATGGCTACACCTTC. Its translation is CASSPQTGSHGYTF.

V and J are TRBV3-1 (or the pseudogene TRBV3-2) and TRBJ2-3; the match to TRBD1 covers 9 bases. CDR1 is LGHDT and CDR2 is YNNKEL in the germline V gene (reference sequence). CDR3 length: 16 amino acids. Trimming cost V 4 bases and J 0 bases; bases outside gene matches: 5. The CDR3: CASSLAGTGSTDTQYF. CDR3 in DNA: TGTGCCAGCAGCCTAGCCGGGACAGGGAGCACAGATACGCAGTATTTT.

The V gene is TRBV28, the J gene TRBJ2-3; TRBD1 matches 7 bases. The CDR3 has 15 amino acids. The junction had 6 bases not matched to a gene; V was cut back by 5 bases and J by 1 base. CDR1 MDHEN and CDR2 SYDVKM come from the germline V gene. CDR3 DNA sequence: TGTGCCAGCAGTCTCCCTACAGGGGGCACAGATACGCAGTATTTT. This sequence encodes CASSLPTGGTDTQYF.

The V gene is TRBV7-3, the J gene TRBJ1-1; the match to TRBD1 covers 7 bases. CDR3 size: 13 residues. V lost 1 base and J lost 5; bases outside the gene matches: 1. The germline V gene encodes CDR1 SGHTA and CDR2 FQGTGA. The CDR3 loop reads CASSLNRGTEAFF. DNA for the CDR3: TGTGCCAGCAGCTTAAACAGGGGAACTGAAGCTTTCTTT.

This clone was recorded only once. The CDR3 protein is CASSITGASGVYNEQFF. CDR3 sequence (DNA): TGTGCCAGTAGTATTACCGGGGCTAGCGGGGTTTACAATGAGCAGTTCTTC. This chain uses TRBV19 with TRBJ2-1; TRBD2 matches 9 bases. Germline values: CDR1 LNHDA, CDR2 SQIVND (reference sequence). V lost 3 bases to trimming and J lost 4 bases; unmatched junction nucleotides: 10. This CDR3 comprises 17 residues.

The chain joins TRBV7-2 to TRBJ2-3, with TRBD2 matching 10 bases. Germline V gene data show CDR1 as SGHTA and CDR2 as FQGNSA. V lost 1 base and J lost 1; bases outside the gene matches: 2. The length of the CDR3 is 16 residues. CDR3 protein: CASSLGSGGGTDTQYF. In nucleotides, the CDR3 is TGTGCCAGCAGCTTAGGGAGCGGGGGGGGCACAGATACGCAGTATTTT.

V and J are TRBV4-1 and TRBJ1-2; D might be TRBD1 (6 bases). This CDR3 comprises 12 residues. Germline CDR1 and CDR2: MGHRA and YSYEKL. The ends were cut back, 4 bases at V and 7 bases at J, with 10 bases in the middle. CDR3 in amino acids: CASSPGQGGYTF. As DNA, the CDR3 is TGCGCCAGCAGCCCGGGACAAGGTGGCTACACCTTC.

This CDR3 reads CASKKNRENTEAFF. The DNA of the CDR3 is TGCGCCAGCAAAAAAAACAGGGAGAACACTGAAGCTTTCTTT. V and J are TRBV10-1 and TRBJ1-1; maybe TRBD1 (6 bases). Trimming removed 7 bases from V and 1 base from J, with 13 bases in between. Germline CDR1 WNHNN, CDR2 SYGVQD (reference sequence). The CDR3 is made up of 14 amino acids.

This clone was seen once. The chain joins TRBV18 to TRBJ2-5, with D perhaps matching TRBD1 (6 bases). Per the germline V gene, CDR1 is KGHSH and CDR2 is LQKENI. The length of the CDR3 is 13 residues. V was shortened by 6 bases and J by 2 bases, with 10 bases between the two germline ends. DNA for the CDR3: TGTGCCAGCTCCCCCGGGACACAAGAGACCCAGTACTTC. This gives the protein CASSPGTQETQYF.

J is TRBJ2-2 and V is TRBV4-1; a weak D match, TRBD1 (6 bases). Germline lookup yields CDR1 MGHRA and CDR2 YSYEKL. The CDR3 sequence is 15 residues long. Deletions cut 3 bases from V and 5 bases from J, with 13 bases between. In DNA, the CDR3 is TGCGCCAGCAGCCAGGGCCAGGGGATTACCGGGGAGCTGTTTTTT. Amino acid sequence: CASSQGQGITGELFF.